This TCR beta chain was found in a study of pediatric ulcerative colitis. The assay was immunoSEQ multiplex PCR, and TCRdb's table has in-frame clones only and misses some. The sample carries approximately 15,000 clones, 65% to 75% recorded once. V lost 0 bases to trimming and J lost 7 bases; unmatched junction nucleotides: 7. The germline V gene has CDR1 ENHRY and CDR2 SYGVKD. The CDR3 runs 17 residues. Remarks on this clone: Its target is not known.

The rectum was sampled with one to two pinch biopsies at colonoscopy. Points from the study as a whole: A couple of patients' blood samples yielded substantially fewer templates. Compared with controls, ulcerative colitis showed greater blood-rectum clone sharing. Repertoires came from total lymphocyte DNA, not specific subsets.

The TCR originated in a girl under 18 with moderate ulcerative colitis. Specimen: gut tissue. The chain joins TRBV10-3 to TRBJ2-1; TRBD1 matches 12 bases. CDR3 sequence: CAISESTRGQGANEQFF. The CDR3 DNA reads as TGTGCCATCAGTGAGTCGACTCGGGGACAGGGGGCGAATGAGCAGTTCTTC.